The 8 T cell receptor beta chains in this list originate from one sample, sequenced in a study of control samples from healthy donors and cancer patients. Some clones are missing from TCRdb's copy, which holds only in-frame ones; the method was immunoSEQ multiplex PCR. The table lists 100,000 to 150,000 clones, around nine tenths of them singletons. Material: blood. All receptors derive from a man aged 50-59 years in good health.

The chain joins TRBV5-1 to TRBJ1-1; D possibly corresponds to TRBD1 (6 bases). CDR1 and CDR2 (germline): SGHRS, YFSETQ. Trimming took off 5 bases at V and 1 base at J, with 12 bases between the two ends. CDR3 length: 14 amino acids. The CDR3 coding sequence is TGCGCCAGCAGACAGACGACAGGGAACACTGAAGCTTTCTTT. This translates into CASRQTTGNTEAFF.

This clone appeared once. The genes are TRBV28 and TRBJ2-7; the match to TRBD2 covers 8 bases. This CDR3 contains 14 residues. The V gene end was trimmed by 8 bases and the J gene end by 3 bases; junction bases not matched to a gene: 9. Germline V gene lookup returns CDR1 MDHEN and CDR2 SYDVKM. DNA for the CDR3: TGTGCCAGCTCGCTCCGGGGGGGGCTCTACGAGCAGTACTTC. This codes for CASSLRGGLYEQYF.

The chain recombines TRBV3-1 (or the pseudogene TRBV3-2) with TRBJ2-5; D uncertain. Germline assignment: CDR1 LGHDT and CDR2 YNNKEL (reference sequence). The CDR3 has 15 amino acids. Trimming took 2 bases from V and 1 from J, leaving 11 bases between them. CDR3 sequence reads: CASSQPGVAQETQYF. The CDR3 DNA follows: TGTGCCAGCAGCCAACCTGGGGTGGCCCAAGAGACCCAGTACTTC.

This chain connects TRBV3-1 (or the pseudogene TRBV3-2) to TRBJ2-3; 7 positions match TRBD2. Germline V CDR1 and CDR2: LGHDT, YNNKEL (reference sequence). V gave up 0 bases and J gave up 2 bases; unmatched junction bases: 8. CDR3 length: 17 amino acids. The CDR3 DNA sequence: TGTGCCAGCAGCCAAGATCATCGGGGGGTCTACACAGATACGCAGTATTTT. Translating it yields CASSQDHRGVYTDTQYF.

This chain uses TRBV30 with TRBJ2-7; D perhaps matches TRBD2 (6 bases). Germline CDR1 GTSNPN, CDR2 SVGIG (reference sequence). Trimming took off 2 bases at V and 9 bases at J, with 17 bases between the two ends. CDR3 length: 13 residues. CDR3 protein: CAWSRREELGQYF. The CDR3 DNA follows: TGTGCCTGGAGTCGGCGGGAAGAGCTCGGGCAGTACTTC. The variable domain in full, completed from reference TRBV30 and TRBJ2-7, reads SQTIHQWPATLVQPVGSPLSLECTVEGTSNPNLYWYRQAAGRGLQLLFYSVGIGQISSEVPQNLSASRPQDRQFILSSKKLLLSDSGFYLCAWSRREELGQYFGPGTRLTVT.

The rearrangement uses TRBV15 and TRBJ2-2; D possibly uses TRBD1 or TRBD2 (5 bases each). V lost 6 bases, J lost 4 bases, and 12 bases lay in between. This CDR3 is built from 14 residues. Germline CDR1 is LNHNV and CDR2 is YYDKDF (reference sequence). The CDR3 DNA reads as TGTGCCACCAGACCGGGACGGACCACCGGGGAGCTGTTTTTT. Its protein product is CATRPGRTTGELFF.

The V call is TRBV19, the J call TRBJ1-1; D is unresolved. Germline V CDR1 and CDR2: LNHDA, SQIVND (reference sequence). V gave up 6 bases and J gave up 5 bases, with 16 bases separating them. The CDR3 extends over 14 amino acids. CDR3 nucleotide sequence: TGTGCCAGTAGCCCGACAATTAAAGTGACTGAAGCTTTCTTT. Protein: CASSPTIKVTEAFF. The variable domain in full, with the rest retrieved from reference TRBV19 and TRBJ1-1, is DGGITQSPKYLFRKEGQNVTLSCEQNLNHDAMYWYRQDPGQGLRLIYYSQIVNDFQKGDIAEGYSVSREKKESFPLTVTSAQKNPTAFYLCASSPTIKVTEAFFGQGTRLTVV.

Only one count was recorded for this clone. The V gene is TRBV6-5, the J gene TRBJ1-1; 7 bases match TRBD1. V lost 6 bases, J lost 3 bases, and 7 bases stayed unmatched. Germline V gives CDR1 MNHEY, CDR2 SVGAGI. CDR3 length: 14 amino acids. In nucleotides, the CDR3 is TGTGCCAGCAGGAACGGACAGGTGGACACTGAAGCTTTCTTT. It specifies CASRNGQVDTEAFF.